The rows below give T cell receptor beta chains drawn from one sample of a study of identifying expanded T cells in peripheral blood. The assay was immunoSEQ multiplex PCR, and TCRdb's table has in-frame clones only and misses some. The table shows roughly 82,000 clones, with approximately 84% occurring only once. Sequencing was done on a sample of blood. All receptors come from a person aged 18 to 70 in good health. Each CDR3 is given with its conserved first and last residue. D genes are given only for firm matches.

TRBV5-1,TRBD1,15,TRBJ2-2,CASSLRTGDTGELFF
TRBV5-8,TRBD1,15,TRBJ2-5,CASSEGQADVETQYF
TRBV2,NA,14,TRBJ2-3,CASSVQLGTDTQYF
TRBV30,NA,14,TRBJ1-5,CAWSSPGNNQPQHF
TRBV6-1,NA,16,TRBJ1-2,CASSEALVSIGYGYTF
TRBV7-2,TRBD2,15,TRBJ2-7,CASSLALAGAYEQYF
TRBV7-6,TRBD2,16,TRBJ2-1,CASSLLAGGTYNEQFF
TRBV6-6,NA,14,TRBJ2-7,CASRTDRPPYEQYF
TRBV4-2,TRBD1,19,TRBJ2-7,CASSQEETGTGGPSYEQYF
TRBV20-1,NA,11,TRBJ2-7,CSGRAAYEQYF
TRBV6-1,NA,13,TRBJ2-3,CASGLGGTDTQYF
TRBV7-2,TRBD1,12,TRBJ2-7,CASSFRQGEQYF
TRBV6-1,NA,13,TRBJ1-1,CASTKIGSYEAFF
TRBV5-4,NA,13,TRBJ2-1,CASSRDGYNEQFF